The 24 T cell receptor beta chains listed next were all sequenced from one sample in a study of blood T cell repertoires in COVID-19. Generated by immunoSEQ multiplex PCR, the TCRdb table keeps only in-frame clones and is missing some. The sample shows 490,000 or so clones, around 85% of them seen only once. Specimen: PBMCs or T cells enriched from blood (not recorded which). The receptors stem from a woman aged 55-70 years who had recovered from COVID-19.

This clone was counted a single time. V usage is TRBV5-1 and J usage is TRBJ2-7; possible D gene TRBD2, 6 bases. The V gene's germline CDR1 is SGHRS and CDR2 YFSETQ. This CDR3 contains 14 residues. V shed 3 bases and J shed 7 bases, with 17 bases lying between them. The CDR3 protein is CASSSPQGAGEQYF. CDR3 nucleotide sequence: TGCGCCAGCAGCTCCCCCCAAGGGGCGGGAGAGCAGTACTTC.

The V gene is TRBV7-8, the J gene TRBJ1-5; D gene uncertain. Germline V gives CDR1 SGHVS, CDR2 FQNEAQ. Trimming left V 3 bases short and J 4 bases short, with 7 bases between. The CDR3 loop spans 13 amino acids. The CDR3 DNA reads TGTGCCAGCAGCTTTCGTCCTAATCAGCCCCAGCATTTT. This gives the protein CASSFRPNQPQHF. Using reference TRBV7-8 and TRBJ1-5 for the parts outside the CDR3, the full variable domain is GAGVSQSPRYKVAKRGQDVALRCDPISGHVSLFWYQQALGQGPEFLTYFQNEAQLDKSGLPSDRFFAERPEGSVSTLKIQRTQQEDSAVYLCASSFRPNQPQHFGDGTRLSIL.

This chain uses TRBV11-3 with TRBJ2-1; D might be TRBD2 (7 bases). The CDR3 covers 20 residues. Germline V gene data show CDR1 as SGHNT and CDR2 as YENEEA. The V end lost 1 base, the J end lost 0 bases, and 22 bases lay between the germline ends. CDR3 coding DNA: TGTGCCAGCAGCTTAGGGACGGTTGCGGGGGCCCTTTCCTCCTACAATGAGCAGTTCTTC. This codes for CASSLGTVAGALSSYNEQFF. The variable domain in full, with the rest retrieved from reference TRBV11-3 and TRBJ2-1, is EAGVVQSPRYKIIEKKQPVAFWCNPISGHNTLYWYLQNLGQGPELLIRYENEEAVDDSQLPKDRFSAERLKGVDSTLKIQPAELGDSAVYLCASSLGTVAGALSSYNEQFFGPGTRLTVL.

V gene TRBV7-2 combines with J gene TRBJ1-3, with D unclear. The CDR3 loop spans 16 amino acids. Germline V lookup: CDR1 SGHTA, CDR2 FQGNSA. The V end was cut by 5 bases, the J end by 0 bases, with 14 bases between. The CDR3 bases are TGTGCCAGCAGCCCCCAAATAGCGAGCTCTGGAAACACCATATATTTT. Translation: CASSPQIASSGNTIYF.

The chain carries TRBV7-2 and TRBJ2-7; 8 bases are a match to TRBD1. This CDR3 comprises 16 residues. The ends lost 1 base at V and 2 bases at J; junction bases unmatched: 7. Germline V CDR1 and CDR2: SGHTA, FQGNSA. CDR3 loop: CASSLVGGGQAYEQYF. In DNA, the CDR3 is TGTGCCAGCAGCTTAGTCGGTGGGGGACAGGCCTACGAGCAGTACTTC.

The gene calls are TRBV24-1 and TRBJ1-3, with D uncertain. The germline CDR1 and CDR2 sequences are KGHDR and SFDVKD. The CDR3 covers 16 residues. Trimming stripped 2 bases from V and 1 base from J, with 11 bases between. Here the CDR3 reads CATSDSRTGSGNTIYF. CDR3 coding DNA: TGTGCCACCAGTGATTCCCGGACGGGATCTGGAAACACCATATATTTT.

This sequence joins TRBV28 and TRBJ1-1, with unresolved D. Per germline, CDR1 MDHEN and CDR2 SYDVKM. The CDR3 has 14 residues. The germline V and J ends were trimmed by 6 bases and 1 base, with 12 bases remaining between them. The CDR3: CASREREENTEAFF. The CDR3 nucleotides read TGTGCCAGCAGGGAGAGGGAGGAGAACACTGAAGCTTTCTTT. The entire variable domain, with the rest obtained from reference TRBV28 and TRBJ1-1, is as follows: DVKVTQSSRYLVKRTGEKVFLECVQDMDHENMFWYRQDPGLGLRLIYFSYDVKMKEKGDIPEGYSVSREKKERFSLILESASTNQTSMYLCASREREENTEAFFGQGTRLTVV.

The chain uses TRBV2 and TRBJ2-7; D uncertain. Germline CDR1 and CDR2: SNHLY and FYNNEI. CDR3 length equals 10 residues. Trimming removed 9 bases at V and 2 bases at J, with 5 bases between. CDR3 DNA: TGTGCCAGTTCTACCTACGAGCAGTACTTC. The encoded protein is CASSTYEQYF.

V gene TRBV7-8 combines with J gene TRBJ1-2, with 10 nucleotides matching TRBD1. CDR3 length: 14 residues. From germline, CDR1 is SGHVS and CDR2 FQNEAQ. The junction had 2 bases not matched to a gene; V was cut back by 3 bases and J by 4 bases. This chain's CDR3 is CASSLGDRGYGYTF. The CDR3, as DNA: TGTGCCAGCAGCTTGGGGGACAGGGGCTATGGCTACACCTTC.

As DNA, the CDR3 is TGTGCCACCAGTGATTTTTCAGCGGGGGGGAAGACCCAGTACTTC. This codes for CATSDFSAGGKTQYF. The gene calls are TRBV24-1 and TRBJ2-5; TRBD2 agrees at 10 bases. Germline V gene lookup returns CDR1 KGHDR and CDR2 SFDVKD. The length of the CDR3 is 15 residues. Losses at the gene ends were 1 base for V and 6 bases for J; bases not matched to a gene: 4.

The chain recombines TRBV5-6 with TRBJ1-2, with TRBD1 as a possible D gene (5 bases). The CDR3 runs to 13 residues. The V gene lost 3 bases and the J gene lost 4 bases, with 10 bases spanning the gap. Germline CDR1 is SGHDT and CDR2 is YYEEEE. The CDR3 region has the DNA TGTGCCAGCAGCTCGGGGGGACTCTATGGCTACACCTTC. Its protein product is CASSSGGLYGYTF.

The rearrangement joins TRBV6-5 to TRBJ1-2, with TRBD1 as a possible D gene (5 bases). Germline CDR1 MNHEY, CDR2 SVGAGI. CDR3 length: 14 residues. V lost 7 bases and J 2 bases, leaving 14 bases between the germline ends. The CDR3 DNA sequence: TGTGCCAGCATGGGTAAGGGGTTAAACTATGGCTACACCTTC. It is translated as CASMGKGLNYGYTF.

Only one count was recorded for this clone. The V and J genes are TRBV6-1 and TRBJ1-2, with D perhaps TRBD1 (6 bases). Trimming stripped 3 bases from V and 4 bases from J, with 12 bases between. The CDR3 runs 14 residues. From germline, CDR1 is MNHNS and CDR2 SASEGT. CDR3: CASSDRQASYGYTF. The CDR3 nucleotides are TGTGCCAGCAGTGACCGACAGGCAAGCTATGGCTACACCTTC.

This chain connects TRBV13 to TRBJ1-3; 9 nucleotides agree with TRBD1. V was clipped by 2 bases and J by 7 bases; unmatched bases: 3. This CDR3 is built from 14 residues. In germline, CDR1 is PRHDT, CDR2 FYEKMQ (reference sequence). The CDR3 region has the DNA TGTGCCAGCAGCTTAAAACAGGGGGCGAACACCATATATTTT. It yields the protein CASSLKQGANTIYF.

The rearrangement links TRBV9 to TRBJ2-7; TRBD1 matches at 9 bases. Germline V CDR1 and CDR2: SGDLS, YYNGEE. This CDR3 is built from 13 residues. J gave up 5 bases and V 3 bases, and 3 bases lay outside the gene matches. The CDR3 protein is CASSAGDRDEQYF. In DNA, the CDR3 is TGTGCCAGCAGCGCCGGGGACAGGGACGAGCAGTACTTC.

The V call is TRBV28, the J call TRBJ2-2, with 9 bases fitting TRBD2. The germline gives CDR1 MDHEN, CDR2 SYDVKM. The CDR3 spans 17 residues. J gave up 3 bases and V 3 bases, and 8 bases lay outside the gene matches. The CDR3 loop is CASSFKRLAGYTGELFF. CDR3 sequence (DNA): TGTGCCAGCAGTTTTAAAAGGCTAGCGGGGTACACCGGGGAGCTGTTTTTT.

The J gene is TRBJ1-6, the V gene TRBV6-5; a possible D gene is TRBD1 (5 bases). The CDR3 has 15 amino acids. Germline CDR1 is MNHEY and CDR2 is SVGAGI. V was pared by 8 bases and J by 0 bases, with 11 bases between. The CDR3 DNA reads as TGTGCCAGCGGGGGGGGAAGCTCCTATAATTCACCCCTCCACTTT. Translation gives CASGGGSSYNSPLHF.

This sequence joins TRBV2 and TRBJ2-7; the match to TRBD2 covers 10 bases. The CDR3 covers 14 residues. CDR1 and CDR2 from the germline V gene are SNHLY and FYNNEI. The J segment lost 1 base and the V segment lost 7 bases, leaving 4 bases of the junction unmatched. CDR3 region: CASMRTSGSYEQYF. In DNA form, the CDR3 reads TGTGCCAGCATGCGGACTAGCGGATCCTACGAGCAGTACTTC.

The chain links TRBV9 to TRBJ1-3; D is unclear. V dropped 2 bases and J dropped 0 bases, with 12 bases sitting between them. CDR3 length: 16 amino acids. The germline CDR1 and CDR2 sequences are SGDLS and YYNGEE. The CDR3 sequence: CASSVGLASSGNTIYF. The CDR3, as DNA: TGTGCCAGCAGCGTGGGCTTGGCCTCCTCTGGAAACACCATATATTTT.

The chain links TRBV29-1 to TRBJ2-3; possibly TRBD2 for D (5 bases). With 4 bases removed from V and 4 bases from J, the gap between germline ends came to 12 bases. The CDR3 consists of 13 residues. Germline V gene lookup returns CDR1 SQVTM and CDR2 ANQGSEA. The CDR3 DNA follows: TGCAGCGTTGGAAGGGAGTTGGCAGATACGCAGTATTTT. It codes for CSVGRELADTQYF.

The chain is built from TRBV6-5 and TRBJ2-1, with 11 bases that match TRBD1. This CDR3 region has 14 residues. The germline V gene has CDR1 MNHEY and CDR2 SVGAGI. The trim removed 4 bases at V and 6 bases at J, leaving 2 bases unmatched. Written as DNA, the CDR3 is TGTGCCAGCAGTTCAGGGACAGGGGGCAATGAGCAGTTCTTC. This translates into CASSSGTGGNEQFF.

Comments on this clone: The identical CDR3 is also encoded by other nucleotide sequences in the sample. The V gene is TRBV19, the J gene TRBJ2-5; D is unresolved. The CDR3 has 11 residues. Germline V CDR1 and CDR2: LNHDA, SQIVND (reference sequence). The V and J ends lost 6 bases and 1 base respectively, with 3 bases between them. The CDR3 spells CASSSQETQYF. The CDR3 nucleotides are TGTGCCAGTAGCAGCCAAGAGACCCAGTACTTC. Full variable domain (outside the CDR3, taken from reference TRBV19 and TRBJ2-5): DGGITQSPKYLFRKEGQNVTLSCEQNLNHDAMYWYRQDPGQGLRLIYYSQIVNDFQKGDIAEGYSVSREKKESFPLTVTSAQKNPTAFYLCASSSQETQYFGPGTRLLVL.

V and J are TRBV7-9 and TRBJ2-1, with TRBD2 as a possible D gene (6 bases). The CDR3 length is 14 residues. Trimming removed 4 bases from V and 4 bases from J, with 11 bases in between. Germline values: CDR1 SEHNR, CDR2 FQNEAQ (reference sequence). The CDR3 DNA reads TGTGCCAGCAGCTCCGGGACTGGGTACAATGAGCAGTTCTTC. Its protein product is CASSSGTGYNEQFF.

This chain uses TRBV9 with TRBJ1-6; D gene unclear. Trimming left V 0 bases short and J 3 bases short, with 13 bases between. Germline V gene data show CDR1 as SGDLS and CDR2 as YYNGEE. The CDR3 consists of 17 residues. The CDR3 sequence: CASSVDDTRYYNSPLHF. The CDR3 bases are TGTGCCAGCAGCGTAGATGACACCCGCTACTATAATTCACCCCTCCACTTT.